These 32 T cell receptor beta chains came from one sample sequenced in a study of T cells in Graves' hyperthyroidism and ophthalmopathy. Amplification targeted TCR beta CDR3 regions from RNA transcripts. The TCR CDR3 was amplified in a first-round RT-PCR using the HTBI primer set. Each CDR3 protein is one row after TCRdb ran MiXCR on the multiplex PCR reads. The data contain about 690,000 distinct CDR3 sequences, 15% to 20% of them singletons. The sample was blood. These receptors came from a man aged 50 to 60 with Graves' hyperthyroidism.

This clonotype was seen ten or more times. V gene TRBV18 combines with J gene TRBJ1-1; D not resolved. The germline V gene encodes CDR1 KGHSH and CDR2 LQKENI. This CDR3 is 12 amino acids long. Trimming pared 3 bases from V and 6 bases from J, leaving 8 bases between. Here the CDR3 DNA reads TGTGCCAGCTCACCTTACGGGGCTGAAGCTTTCTTT. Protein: CASSPYGAEAFF.

The CDR3 here is CATSDTGADTGELFF. DNA of the CDR3: TGTGCCACCAGTGACACGGGAGCCGACACCGGGGAGCTGTTTTTT. The chain recombines TRBV24-1 with TRBJ2-2, with D possibly matching TRBD2 (6 bases). Germline loops: CDR1 KGHDR, CDR2 SFDVKD. The CDR3 covers 15 residues. Trimming took off 4 bases at V and 3 bases at J, with 11 bases between the two ends.

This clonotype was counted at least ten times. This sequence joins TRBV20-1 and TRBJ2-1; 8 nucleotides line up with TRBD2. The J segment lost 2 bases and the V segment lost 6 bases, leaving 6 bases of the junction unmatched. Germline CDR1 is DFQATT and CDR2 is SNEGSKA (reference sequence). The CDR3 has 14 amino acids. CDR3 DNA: TGCAGTGCCTACGGGACTAGTCCCTACAATGAGCAGTTCTTC. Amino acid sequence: CSAYGTSPYNEQFF.

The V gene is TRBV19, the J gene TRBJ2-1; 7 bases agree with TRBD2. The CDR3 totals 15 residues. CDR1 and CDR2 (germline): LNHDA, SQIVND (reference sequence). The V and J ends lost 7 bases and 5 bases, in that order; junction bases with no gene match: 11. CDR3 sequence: CASTPKVAGNNEQFF. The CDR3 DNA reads TGTGCCAGTACCCCCAAGGTAGCGGGTAACAATGAGCAGTTCTTC.

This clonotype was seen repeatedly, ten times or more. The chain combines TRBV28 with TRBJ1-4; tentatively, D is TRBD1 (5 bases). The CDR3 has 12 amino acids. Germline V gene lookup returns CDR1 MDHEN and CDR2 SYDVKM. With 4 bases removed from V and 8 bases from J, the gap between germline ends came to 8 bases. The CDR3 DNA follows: TGTGCCAGCAGTTCGGGACGGGAAAAACTGTTTTTT. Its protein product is CASSSGREKLFF.

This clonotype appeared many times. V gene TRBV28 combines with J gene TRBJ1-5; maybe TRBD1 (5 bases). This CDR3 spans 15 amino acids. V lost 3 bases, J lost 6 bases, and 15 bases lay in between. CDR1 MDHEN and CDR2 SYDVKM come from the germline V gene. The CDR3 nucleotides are TGTGCCAGCAGTTTGAGTCAGGGCCTGGTTCAGCCCCAGCATTTT. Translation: CASSLSQGLVQPQHF.

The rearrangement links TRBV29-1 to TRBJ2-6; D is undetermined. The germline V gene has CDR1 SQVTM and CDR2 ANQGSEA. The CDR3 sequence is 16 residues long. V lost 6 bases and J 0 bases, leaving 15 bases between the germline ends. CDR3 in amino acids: CSVPLTQSSGANVLTF. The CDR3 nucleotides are TGCAGCGTACCATTAACACAGTCCTCTGGGGCCAACGTCCTGACTTTC.

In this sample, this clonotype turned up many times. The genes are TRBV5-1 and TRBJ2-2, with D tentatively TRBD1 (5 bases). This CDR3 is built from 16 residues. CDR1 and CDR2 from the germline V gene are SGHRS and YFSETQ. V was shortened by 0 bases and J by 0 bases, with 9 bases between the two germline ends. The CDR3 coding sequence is TGCGCCAGCAGCTTGGAGGCCAGGGCGAACACCGGGGAGCTGTTTTTT. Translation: CASSLEARANTGELFF.

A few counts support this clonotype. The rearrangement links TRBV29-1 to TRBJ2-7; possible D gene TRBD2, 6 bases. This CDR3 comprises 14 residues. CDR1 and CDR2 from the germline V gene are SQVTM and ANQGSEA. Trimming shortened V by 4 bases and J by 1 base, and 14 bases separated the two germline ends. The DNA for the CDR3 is TGCAGCGTTGTGTGGACTACTTTTTCCTACGAGCAGTACTTC. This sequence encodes CSVVWTTFSYEQYF.

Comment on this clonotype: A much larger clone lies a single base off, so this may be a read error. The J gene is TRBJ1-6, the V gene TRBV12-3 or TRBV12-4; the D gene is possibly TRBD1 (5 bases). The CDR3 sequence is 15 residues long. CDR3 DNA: TGTGCCAGCAGTTCTCAGGGCTCGGATAATCCACCCCTCCACTTT. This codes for CASSSQGSDNPPLHF.

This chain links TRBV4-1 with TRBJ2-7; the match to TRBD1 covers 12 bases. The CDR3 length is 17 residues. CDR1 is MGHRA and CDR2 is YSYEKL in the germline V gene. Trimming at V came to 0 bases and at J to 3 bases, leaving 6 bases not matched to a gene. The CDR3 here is CASSQEPGQGAVYEQYF. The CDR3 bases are TGCGCCAGCAGCCAAGAACCGGGACAGGGGGCGGTCTACGAGCAGTACTTC.

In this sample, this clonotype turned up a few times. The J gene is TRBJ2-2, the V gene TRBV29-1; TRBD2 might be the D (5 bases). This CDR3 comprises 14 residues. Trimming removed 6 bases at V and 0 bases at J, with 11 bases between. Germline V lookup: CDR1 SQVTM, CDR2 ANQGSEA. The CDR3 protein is CSVRSGSNTGELFF. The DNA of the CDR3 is TGCAGCGTCCGAAGCGGTTCGAACACCGGGGAGCTGTTTTTT.

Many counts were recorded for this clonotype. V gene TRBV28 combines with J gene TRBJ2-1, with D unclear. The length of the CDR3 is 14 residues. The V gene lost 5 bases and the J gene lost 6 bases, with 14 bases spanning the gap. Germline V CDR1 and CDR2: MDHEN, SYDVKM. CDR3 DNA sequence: TGTGCCAGCAGTCCCTCCGCTCTCGGCAATGAGCAGTTCTTC. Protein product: CASSPSALGNEQFF.

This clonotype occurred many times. CDR3 region: CASTTRGTGPTAWGEQYF. The CDR3 bases are TGTGCCAGCACCACCCGAGGGACAGGCCCAACCGCGTGGGGCGAGCAGTACTTC. The rearrangement uses TRBV12-3 or TRBV12-4 and TRBJ2-7, with 8 nucleotides matching TRBD1. V was pared by 7 bases and J by 6 bases, with 23 bases of the junction left unmatched. CDR3 length: 18 amino acids.

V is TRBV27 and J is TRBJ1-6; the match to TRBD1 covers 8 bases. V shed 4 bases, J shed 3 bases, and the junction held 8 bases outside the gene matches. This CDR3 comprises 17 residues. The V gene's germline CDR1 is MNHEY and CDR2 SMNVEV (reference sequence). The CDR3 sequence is CASSSGQGGGYNSPLHF. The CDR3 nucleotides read TGTGCCAGCAGTTCTGGACAGGGAGGTGGCTATAATTCACCCCTCCACTTT.

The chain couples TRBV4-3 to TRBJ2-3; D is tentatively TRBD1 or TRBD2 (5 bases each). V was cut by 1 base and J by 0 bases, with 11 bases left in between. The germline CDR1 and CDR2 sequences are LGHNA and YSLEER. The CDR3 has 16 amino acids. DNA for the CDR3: TGCGCCAGCAGCCAAGGACCGGGACCTAGCACAGATACGCAGTATTTT. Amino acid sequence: CASSQGPGPSTDTQYF.

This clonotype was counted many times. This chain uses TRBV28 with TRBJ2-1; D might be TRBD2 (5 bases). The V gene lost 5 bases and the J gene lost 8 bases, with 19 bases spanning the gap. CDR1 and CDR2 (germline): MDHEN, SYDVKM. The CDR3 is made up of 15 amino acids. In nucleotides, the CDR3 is TGTGCCAGCAGTCTCAACGGAGCCCCCGGGGATGAGCAGTTCTTC. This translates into CASSLNGAPGDEQFF. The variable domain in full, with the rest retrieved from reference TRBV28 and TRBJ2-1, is DVKVTQSSRYLVKRTGEKVFLECVQDMDHENMFWYRQDPGLGLRLIYFSYDVKMKEKGDIPEGYSVSREKKERFSLILESASTNQTSMYLCASSLNGAPGDEQFFGPGTRLTVL.

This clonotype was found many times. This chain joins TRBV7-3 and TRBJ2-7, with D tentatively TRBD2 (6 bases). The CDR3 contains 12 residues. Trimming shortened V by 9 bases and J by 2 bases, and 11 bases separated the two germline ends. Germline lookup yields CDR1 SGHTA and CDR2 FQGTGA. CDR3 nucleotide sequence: TGTGCCAGAATGACTAGAACCTACGAGCAGTACTTC. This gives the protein CARMTRTYEQYF.

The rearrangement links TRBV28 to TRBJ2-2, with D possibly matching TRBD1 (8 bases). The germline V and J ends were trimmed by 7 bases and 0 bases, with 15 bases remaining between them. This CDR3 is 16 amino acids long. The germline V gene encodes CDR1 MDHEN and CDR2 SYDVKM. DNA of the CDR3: TGTGCCAGCATCCAACAGGGGGGGACGAACACCGGGGAGCTGTTTTTT. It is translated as CASIQQGGTNTGELFF.

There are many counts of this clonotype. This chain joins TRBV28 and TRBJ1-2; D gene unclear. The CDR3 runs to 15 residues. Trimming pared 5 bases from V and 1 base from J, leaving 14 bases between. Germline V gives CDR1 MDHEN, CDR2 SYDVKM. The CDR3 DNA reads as TGTGCCAGCAGTACACGCCTCGACGTTAACTATGGCTACACCTTC. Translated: CASSTRLDVNYGYTF.

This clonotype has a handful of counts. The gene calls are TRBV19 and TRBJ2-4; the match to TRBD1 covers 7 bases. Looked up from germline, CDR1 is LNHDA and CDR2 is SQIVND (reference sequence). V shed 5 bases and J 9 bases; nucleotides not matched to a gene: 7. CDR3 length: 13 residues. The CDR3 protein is CASSPGQLGIQYF. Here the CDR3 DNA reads TGTGCCAGTAGTCCGGGACAGTTGGGCATTCAGTACTTC. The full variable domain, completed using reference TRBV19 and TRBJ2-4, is DGGITQSPKYLFRKEGQNVTLSCEQNLNHDAMYWYRQDPGQGLRLIYYSQIVNDFQKGDIAEGYSVSREKKESFPLTVTSAQKNPTAFYLCASSPGQLGIQYFGAGTRLSVL.

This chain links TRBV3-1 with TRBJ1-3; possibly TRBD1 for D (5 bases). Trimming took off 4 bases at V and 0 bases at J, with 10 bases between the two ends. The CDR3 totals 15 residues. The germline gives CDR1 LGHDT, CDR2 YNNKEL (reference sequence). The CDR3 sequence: CASSPGPDSGNTIYF. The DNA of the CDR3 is TGTGCCAGCAGCCCGGGACCGGACTCTGGAAACACCATATATTTT.

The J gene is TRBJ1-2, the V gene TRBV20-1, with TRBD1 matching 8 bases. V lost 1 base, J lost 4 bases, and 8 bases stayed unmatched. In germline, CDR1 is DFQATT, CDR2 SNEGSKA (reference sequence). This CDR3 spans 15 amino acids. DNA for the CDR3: TGCAGTGCTAGAGTCGTGACAGGGGATGGCTATGGCTACACCTTC. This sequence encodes CSARVVTGDGYGYTF.

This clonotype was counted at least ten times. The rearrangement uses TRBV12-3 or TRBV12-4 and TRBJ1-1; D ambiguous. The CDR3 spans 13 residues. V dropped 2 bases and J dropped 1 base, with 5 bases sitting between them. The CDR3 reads CASSLLQNTEAFF. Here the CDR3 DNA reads TGTGCCAGCAGTTTACTCCAGAACACTGAAGCTTTCTTT.

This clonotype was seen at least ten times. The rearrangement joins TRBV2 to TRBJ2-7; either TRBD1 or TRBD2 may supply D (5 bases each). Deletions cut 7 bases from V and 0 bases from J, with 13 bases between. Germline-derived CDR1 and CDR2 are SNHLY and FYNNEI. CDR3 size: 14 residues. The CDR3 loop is CASTRDGSSYEQYF. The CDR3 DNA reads TGTGCCAGCACCCGGGACGGCAGCTCCTACGAGCAGTACTTC.

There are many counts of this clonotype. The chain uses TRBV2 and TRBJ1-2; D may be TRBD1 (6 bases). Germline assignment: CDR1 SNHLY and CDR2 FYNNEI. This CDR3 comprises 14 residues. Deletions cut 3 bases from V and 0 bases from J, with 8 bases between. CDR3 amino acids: CASSEGATNYGYTF. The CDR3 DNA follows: TGTGCCAGCAGTGAGGGGGCAACTAACTATGGCTACACCTTC.

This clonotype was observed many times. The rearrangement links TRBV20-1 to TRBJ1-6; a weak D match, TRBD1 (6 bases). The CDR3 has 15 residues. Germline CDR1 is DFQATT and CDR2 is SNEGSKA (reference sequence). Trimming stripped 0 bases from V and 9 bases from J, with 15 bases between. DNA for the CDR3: TGCAGTGCTAGAGAGATAGGGGGAGTGGGTTCACCCCTCCACTTT. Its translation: CSAREIGGVGSPLHF.

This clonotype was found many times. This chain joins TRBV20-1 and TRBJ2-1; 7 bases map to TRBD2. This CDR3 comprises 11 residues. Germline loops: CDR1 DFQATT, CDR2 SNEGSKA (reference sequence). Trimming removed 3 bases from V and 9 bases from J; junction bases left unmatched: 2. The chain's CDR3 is CSASGGGEQFF. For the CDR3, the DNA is TGCAGTGCTAGTGGCGGGGGTGAGCAGTTCTTC.

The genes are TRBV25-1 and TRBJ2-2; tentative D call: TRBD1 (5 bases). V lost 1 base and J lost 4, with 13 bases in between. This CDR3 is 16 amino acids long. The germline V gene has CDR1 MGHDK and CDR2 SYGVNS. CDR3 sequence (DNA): TGTGCCAGCAGTGAATCATGGGGCCTGGGCACCGGGGAGCTGTTTTTT. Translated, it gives CASSESWGLGTGELFF.

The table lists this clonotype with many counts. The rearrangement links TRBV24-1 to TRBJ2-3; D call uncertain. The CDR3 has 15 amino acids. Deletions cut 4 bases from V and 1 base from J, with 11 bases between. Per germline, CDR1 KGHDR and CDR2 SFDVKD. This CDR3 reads CATSDRFSRTDTQYF. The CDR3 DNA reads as TGTGCCACCAGTGACCGCTTCAGTCGCACAGATACGCAGTATTTT.

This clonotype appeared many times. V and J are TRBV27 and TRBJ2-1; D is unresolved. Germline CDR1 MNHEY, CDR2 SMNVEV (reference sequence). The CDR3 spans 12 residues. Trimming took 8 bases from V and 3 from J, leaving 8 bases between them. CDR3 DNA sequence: TGTGCCAGCCGTCAGCTCTACAATGAGCAGTTCTTC. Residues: CASRQLYNEQFF.

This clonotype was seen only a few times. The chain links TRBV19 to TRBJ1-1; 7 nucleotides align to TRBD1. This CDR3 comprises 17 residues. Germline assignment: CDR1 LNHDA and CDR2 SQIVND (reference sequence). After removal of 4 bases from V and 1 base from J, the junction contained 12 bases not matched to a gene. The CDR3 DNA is TGTGCCAGTAGTACCGGAGACAGGGTTGATGCGAACACTGAAGCTTTCTTT. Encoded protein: CASSTGDRVDANTEAFF.